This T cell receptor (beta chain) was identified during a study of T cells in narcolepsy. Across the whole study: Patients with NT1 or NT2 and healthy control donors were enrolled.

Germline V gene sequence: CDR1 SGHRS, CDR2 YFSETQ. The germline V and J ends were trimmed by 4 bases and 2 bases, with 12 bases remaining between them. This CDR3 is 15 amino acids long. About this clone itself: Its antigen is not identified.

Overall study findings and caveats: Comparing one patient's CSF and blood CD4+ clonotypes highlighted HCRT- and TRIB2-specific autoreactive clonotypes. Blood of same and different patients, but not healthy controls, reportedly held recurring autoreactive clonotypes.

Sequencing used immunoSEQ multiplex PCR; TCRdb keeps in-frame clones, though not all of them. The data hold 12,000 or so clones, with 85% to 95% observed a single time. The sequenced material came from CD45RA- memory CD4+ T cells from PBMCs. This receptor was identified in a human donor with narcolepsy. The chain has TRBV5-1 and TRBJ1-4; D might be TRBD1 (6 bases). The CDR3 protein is CASSPPGETNEKLFF. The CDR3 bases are TGCGCCAGCAGCCCTCCAGGGGAGACTAATGAAAAACTGTTTTTT.